The T cell receptor beta chain described here comes from a study of blood T cell repertoires in COVID-19 (dated by TCRdb to 2018 to 2020). At the level of the whole study: Collaborator samples came from the United States, Italy and Spain and covered acute and convalescent phases of COVID-19. Sample metadata almost always included a de-identified subject ID, COVID-19 status, age in years and sex. The dataset comprised deeply sampled blood TCRbeta repertoires from subjects exposed to, actively infected with, or recovered from COVID-19. The repertoires were made available in a free public database intended to serve as a resource for research on the immune response to SARS-CoV-2. HLA class I and class II types, where available, came from metadata supplied by the sample provider rather than from assay-based typing. The prospective study material was composed of cDNA or gDNA derived from T cells, B-cell-depleted T cells, or PBMCs. Samples came from the ongoing ImmuneRACE study (first 160 participants) plus 1,254 subjects from 6 global collaborators. What the authors observed across the whole study: How much clinical and demographic metadata was included differed by source and by participant, and the metadata was provided uncurated.

TCRbeta CDR3 regions were amplified from genomic DNA by means of the immunoSEQ Assay, a bias-controlled multiplex PCR. As for the original processing: The number of nucleated cells in each sample was estimated by amplification of reference gene primers within the assay. To quantify the absolute abundance of each unique TCRbeta CDR3 rearrangement, sequence reads were collapsed and filtered. For each sample, productive Simpson clonality was calculated as the square root of Simpson's diversity index across productive rearrangements. TCRdb carries this immuneACCESS record with in-frame sequences only. Its versions omit some clonotypes, under half of them owing to an unresolved V gene in the studies checked, with the rest unexplained. That table supplies the V and J calls and clone size; D and trimming were determined from the DNA. A total of hundreds of thousands of clones appear in this sample, less than 85% of them only once. The ten most abundant clones make up around 1.9% of the sample.

From cysteine to phenylalanine, the CDR3 is 17 amino acids long. Only CDR3 DNA remains: 51 bases, in frame from the first base. V is shortened by 0 bases, J by 2 bases, and the region joining them spans 17 bases. CDR1 SGHVS and CDR2 FNYEAQ are derived from the germline V gene. In the case of this clone: The antigen it recognizes is unknown. Base quality data are lacking; no much larger clone is found one base away.

Participants in the prospective study were enrolled through a virtual design, were aged about 18 to 90 years, and lived in roughly 24 United States geographic areas. Cohort assignment in the prospective study relied on participant-reported clinical history from a screening survey and a study questionnaire. Exposed participants had been in contact, within 2 weeks of entering the study, with a person who had a PCR-confirmed or clinician-diagnosed case of COVID-19. In the prospective study, whole blood, serum and a nasopharyngeal or oropharyngeal swab were collected from each participant by mobile phlebotomists. Over an approximately 2-month period, participants in the prospective study had the option of providing additional blood draws and questionnaires. Before DNA extraction, blood samples from the prospective study were shipped at room temperature or frozen.

The chain joins TRBV7-6 to TRBJ2-7, with no reliable assignment of the D segment. Material: PBMCs or T cells enriched from blood (not recorded which). This TCR came from a woman aged 30 to 39 who had been exposed to COVID-19. The sequenced DNA is TGTGCCAGCAGCTTAGCGCTATTAGCTTCGCGGCCCTACGAGCAGTACTTC. Translation gives CASSLALLASRPYEQYF. Reference TRBV7-6 and TRBJ2-7 proteins supply the regions before and after the CDR3; the full variable domain is: GAGVSQSPRYKVTKRGQDVALRCDPISGHVSLYWYRQALGQGPEFLTYFNYEAQQDKSGLPNDRFSAERPEGSISTLTIQRTEQRDSAMYRCASSLALLASRPYEQYFGPGTRLTVT.